This T cell receptor beta chain was captured in a study of T cells in Graves' hyperthyroidism and ophthalmopathy. Study-wide context: Peripheral blood was collected at initial diagnosis, before any treatment. Study-wide points: The model predicted ophthalmopathy a median 6.5 months before onset.

The investigators amplified TCR beta CDR3 regions from RNA transcripts. Initially, a first-round RT-PCR of the TCR CDR3 employed the HTBI primer set. TCRdb reprocessed the multiplex PCR reads via MiXCR and lists one record per CDR3 protein. Counted here are some 800,000 distinct CDR3 sequences, more than 30% occurring once; the ten biggest clones make up 8.9%. The germline V and J ends were trimmed by 5 bases and 4 bases, with 14 bases remaining between them. Per germline, CDR1 SEHNR and CDR2 FQNEAQ (reference sequence). The CDR3 is 15 residues long. This clonotype turned up a few times. No antigen is known for it. Stable Graves' hyperthyroidism meant no ophthalmopathy progression within 18 months. Uncontrolled infection, other autoimmune disease, pregnancy and lactation each barred patients from inclusion.

The genes are TRBV7-9 and TRBJ2-2; D is ambiguous. This receptor was taken from a man aged 18 to 29 with Graves' hyperthyroidism. Material for sequencing was blood. Here the CDR3 DNA reads TGTGCCAGCAGCCAAGTATTGGGCGGCACCGGGGAGCTGTTTTTT. It yields the protein CASSQVLGGTGELFF.